The clone carrying this TCR beta chain was observed a handful of times. Because it lacks the conserved phenylalanine or tryptophan at the end, this CDR3 is likely a read error. The sample originates from a study of T cells in Graves' hyperthyroidism and ophthalmopathy. The CDR3 runs 16 residues. V was clipped by 0 bases and J by 1 base, with 10 bases between them. Germline V lookup: CDR1 SGDLS, CDR2 YYNGEE. Authors of the study amplified TCR beta CDR3 regions from RNA transcripts. Using the HTBI primer set, a first-round RT-PCR was run on the TCR CDR3. TCRdb re-analysed the multiplex PCR reads in MiXCR, keeping a single row per CDR3 protein. The profile covers 500,000 to 650,000 distinct CDR3 sequences, with about 20% appearing a single time and over 45% taken by the ten largest.

The sequenced sample was blood. V and J are TRBV9 and TRBJ2-2; D not certain. The receptor was derived from a man aged 35-49 years with Graves' ophthalmopathy. The CDR3 sequence is CASSVGTSVNTGELFS. The CDR3 bases are TGTGCCAGCAGCGTAGGGACGTCCGTGAACACCGGGGAGCTGTTTTCT.